This T cell receptor (beta chain) derives from a study of T cell repertoires in cytomegalovirus infection. A few counts support this clonotype. TCRdb called the reads again in MiXCR, with one record for every CDR3 protein. The profile covers some 220,000 distinct CDR3 sequences, with approximately 7% appearing a single time and about 6.5% taken by the ten largest. CDR3 length: 15 amino acids. Germline CDR1 reads PRHDT; CDR2 reads FYEKMQ (reference sequence). Trimming left V 1 base short and J 6 bases short, with 15 bases between. The chain recombines TRBV13 with TRBJ1-1; a possible D gene is TRBD1 (6 bases). The material sequenced was PBMCs. The origin of this receptor is a human donor in good health (CMV status not recorded). Some clones in this sample may be carry-over from other donors' samples. The CDR3 is CASSLAPGAAPEAFF. The CDR3 DNA reads TGTGCCAGCAGCTTAGCCCCAGGGGCCGCCCCTGAAGCTTTCTTT.